This T cell receptor (beta chain) derives from a study of CD8+ T cells in alopecia areata. CDR3 size: 17 residues. Germline CDR1 SGHNT, CDR2 YYREEE (reference sequence). Trimming took 4 bases from V and 1 from J; bases not matched to a gene: 6. Isolated RNA was reverse transcribed into cDNA used as the sequencing template. Profiled with immunoSEQ multiplex PCR; TCRdb holds only in-frame clones, not every one. The sample lists some 200,000 clones; 60% were seen once. Treatment noted: oral pan-JAK inhibitor, 5-10 mg twice daily. The material sequenced was CD4+ T cells sorted from blood, taken at week 4, from a patient treated with tofacitinib. V is TRBV5-4 and J is TRBJ2-2; 11 positions match TRBD2. The TCR was taken from a human donor with alopecia areata. CDR3 sequence: CASSPGTSGLNTGELFF. CDR3 sequence (DNA): TGTGCCAGCAGCCCTGGGACTAGCGGATTGAACACCGGGGAGCTGTTTTTT.